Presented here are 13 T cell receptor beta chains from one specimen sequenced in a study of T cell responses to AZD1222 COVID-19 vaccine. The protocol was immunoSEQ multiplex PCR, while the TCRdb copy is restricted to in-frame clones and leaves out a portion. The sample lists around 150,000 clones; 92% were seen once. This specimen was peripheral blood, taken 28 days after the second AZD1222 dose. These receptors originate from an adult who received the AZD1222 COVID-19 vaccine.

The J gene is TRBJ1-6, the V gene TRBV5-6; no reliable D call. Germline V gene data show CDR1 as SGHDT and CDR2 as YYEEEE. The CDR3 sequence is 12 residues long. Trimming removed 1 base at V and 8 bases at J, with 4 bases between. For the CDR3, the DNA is TGTGCCAGCAGCTTGATCGATTCACCCCTCCACTTT. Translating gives CASSLIDSPLHF. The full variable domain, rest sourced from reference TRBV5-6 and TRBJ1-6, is DAGVTQSPTHLIKTRGQQVTLRCSPKSGHDTVSWYQQALGQGPQFIFQYYEEEERQRGNFPDRFSGHQFPNYSSELNVNALLLGDSALYLCASSLIDSPLHFGNGTRLTVT.

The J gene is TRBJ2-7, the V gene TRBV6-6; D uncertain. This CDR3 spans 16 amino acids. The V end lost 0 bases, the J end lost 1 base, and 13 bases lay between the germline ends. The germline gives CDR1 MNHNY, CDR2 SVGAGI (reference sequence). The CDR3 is CASSYSVEGDSYEQYF. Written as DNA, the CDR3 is TGTGCCAGCAGTTACTCGGTCGAAGGTGATTCCTACGAGCAGTACTTC.

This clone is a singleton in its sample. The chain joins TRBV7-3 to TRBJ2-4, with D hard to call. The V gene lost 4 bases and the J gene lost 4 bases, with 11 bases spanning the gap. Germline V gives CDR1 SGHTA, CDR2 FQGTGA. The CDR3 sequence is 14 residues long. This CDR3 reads CASSWTVSKNIQYF. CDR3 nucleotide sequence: TGTGCCAGCAGCTGGACGGTCAGTAAAAACATTCAGTACTTC.

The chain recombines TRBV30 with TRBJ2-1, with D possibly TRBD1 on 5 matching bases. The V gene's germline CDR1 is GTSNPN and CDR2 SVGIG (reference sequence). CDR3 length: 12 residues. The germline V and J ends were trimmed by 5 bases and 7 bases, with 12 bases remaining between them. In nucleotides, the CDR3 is TGTGCCTGGTCCGACACAGGTAATGAGCAGTTCTTC. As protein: CAWSDTGNEQFF.

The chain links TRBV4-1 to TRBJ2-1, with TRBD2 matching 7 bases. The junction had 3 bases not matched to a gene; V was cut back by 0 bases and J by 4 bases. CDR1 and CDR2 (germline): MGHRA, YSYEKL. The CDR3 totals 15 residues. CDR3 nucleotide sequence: TGCGCCAGCAGCCAAGACCCTAGCGGATACAATGAGCAGTTCTTC. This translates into CASSQDPSGYNEQFF.

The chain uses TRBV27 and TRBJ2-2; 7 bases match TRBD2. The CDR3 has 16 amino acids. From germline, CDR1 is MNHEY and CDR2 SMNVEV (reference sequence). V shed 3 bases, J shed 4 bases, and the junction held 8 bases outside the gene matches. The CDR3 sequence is CASSFTSALTTGELFF. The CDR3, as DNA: TGTGCCAGCAGTTTCACTAGCGCACTTACCACCGGGGAGCTGTTTTTT.

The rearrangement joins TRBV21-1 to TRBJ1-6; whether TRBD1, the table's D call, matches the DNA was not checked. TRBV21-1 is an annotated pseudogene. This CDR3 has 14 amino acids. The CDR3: CAKTGTAWSSPLHF. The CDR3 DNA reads TGTGCCAAAACCGGGACAGCCTGGTCTTCACCCCTCCACTTT.

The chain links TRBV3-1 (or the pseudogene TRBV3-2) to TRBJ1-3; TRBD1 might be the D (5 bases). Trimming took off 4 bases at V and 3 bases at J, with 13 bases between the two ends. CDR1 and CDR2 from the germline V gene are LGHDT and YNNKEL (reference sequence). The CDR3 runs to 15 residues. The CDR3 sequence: CASSLQGADGNTIYF. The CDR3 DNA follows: TGTGCCAGCAGCCTTCAGGGTGCAGATGGAAACACCATATATTTT.

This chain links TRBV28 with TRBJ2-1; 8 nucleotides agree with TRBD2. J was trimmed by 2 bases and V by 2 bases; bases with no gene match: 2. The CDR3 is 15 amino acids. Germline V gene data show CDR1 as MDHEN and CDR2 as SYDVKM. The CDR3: CASSLGGRPYNEQFF. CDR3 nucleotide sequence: TGTGCCAGCAGTTTAGGCGGGAGGCCCTACAATGAGCAGTTCTTC.

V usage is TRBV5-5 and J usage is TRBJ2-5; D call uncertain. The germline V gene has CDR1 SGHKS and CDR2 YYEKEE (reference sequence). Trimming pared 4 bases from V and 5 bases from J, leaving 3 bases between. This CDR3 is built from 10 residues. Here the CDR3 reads CASSRETQYF. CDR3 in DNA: TGTGCCAGCAGCCGGGAGACCCAGTACTTC. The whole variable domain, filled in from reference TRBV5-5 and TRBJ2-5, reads DAGVTQSPTHLIKTRGQQVTLRCSPISGHKSVSWYQQVLGQGPQFIFQYYEKEERGRGNFPDRFSARQFPNYSSELNVNALLLGDSALYLCASSRETQYFGPGTRLLVL.

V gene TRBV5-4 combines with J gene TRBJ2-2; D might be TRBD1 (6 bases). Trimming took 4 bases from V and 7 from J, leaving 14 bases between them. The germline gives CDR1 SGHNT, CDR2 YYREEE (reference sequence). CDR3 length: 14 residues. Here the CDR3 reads CASSGTGLSGELFF. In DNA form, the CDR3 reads TGTGCCAGCAGCGGAACAGGGTTAAGCGGGGAGCTGTTTTTT.

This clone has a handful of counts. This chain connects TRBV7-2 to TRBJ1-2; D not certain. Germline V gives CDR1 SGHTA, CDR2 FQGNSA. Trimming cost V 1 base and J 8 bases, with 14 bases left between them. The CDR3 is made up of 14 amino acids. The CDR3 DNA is TGTGCCAGCAGCTTAGATCGGGGTTTGAGGGGCTACACCTTC. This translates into CASSLDRGLRGYTF.

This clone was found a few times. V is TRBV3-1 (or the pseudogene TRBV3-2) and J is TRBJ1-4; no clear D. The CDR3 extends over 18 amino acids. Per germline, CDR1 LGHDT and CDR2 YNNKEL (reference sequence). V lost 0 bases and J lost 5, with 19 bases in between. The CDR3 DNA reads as TGTGCCAGCAGCCAAGATTGGTGGAGGGAGCCAGCCAATGAAAAACTGTTTTTT. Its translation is CASSQDWWREPANEKLFF.